A single sample is the source of the 16 T cell receptor beta chains below, sequenced in a study of beta chain features in type 1 diabetes. General study points: TCRB CDR3s were moderately but significantly shorter in Type 1 diabetes patients in all four CD4+ subsets.

Reverse transcription of all isolated RNA meant that expressed TCRB transcripts were sequenced. TCRdb's table, derived via immunoSEQ multiplex PCR, lists solely in-frame clones and lacks some. Of around 690,000 clones listed, around 12% were seen once; the top ten hold around 0.12%. For these receptors, no antigen is known. The sequencing input was naive CD4+ T cells from blood. These receptor sequences come from a man aged 25 to 40 with type 1 diabetes.

The J gene is TRBJ1-2, the V gene TRBV2; 7 bases match TRBD1. The CDR3 has 15 amino acids. The V gene's germline CDR1 is SNHLY and CDR2 FYNNEI. Trimming at V came to 7 bases and at J to 6 bases, leaving 14 bases not matched to a gene. DNA of the CDR3: TGTGCCAGCAACGAAAGAGTTGACAGGGCACATGGCTACACCTTC. This codes for CASNERVDRAHGYTF.

This clone has more than one count but fewer than ten. The chain couples TRBV28 to TRBJ2-5; 12 bases match TRBD1. The junction had 9 bases not matched to a gene; V was cut back by 5 bases and J by 5 bases. The CDR3 runs 16 residues. CDR1 and CDR2 from the germline V gene are MDHEN and SYDVKM. The CDR3 coding sequence is TGTGCCAGCAGTGTCCCGGGACAGGGGGCGCGGGAGACCCAGTACTTC. Translation gives CASSVPGQGARETQYF.

As concerns this clone: At one end, the junction sequence differs from germline, possibly due to a read error. This chain connects TRBV30 to TRBJ1-3; D gene unclear. The CDR3 is 11 amino acids. CDR1 is GTSNPN, CDR2 SVGIG, per germline (reference sequence). The CDR3 DNA reads as TGTGCCTGGAGTTCTGGAAACGCCATATATTTT. The encoded protein is CAWSSGNAIYF.

This chain uses TRBV7-9 with TRBJ1-4; D is perhaps TRBD1 (6 bases). Per the germline V gene, CDR1 is SEHNR and CDR2 is FQNEAQ (reference sequence). The CDR3 contains 15 residues. V was cut by 0 bases and J by 8 bases, with 13 bases left in between. The CDR3, as DNA: TGTGCCAGCAGCTTAGCTGTGGGGGCGAAGGAAAAACTGTTTTTT. Encoded protein: CASSLAVGAKEKLFF.

The rearrangement joins TRBV11-2 to TRBJ2-2; no clear D. CDR1 is SGHAT and CDR2 is FQNNGV in the germline V gene. V was trimmed by 3 bases and J by 7 bases, leaving 3 bases between them. The CDR3 is 11 residues long. The chain's CDR3 is CASSLIGELFF. In nucleotides, the CDR3 is TGTGCCAGCAGCTTGATCGGGGAGCTGTTTTTT.

The chain links TRBV21-1 to TRBJ2-3. TRBV21-1 represents a pseudogene. The CDR3 length is 14 residues. CDR3 sequence: CASRRDLAPDTQYF. DNA for the CDR3: TGTGCCAGCAGACGGGACCTTGCGCCAGATACGCAGTATTTT.

The genes are TRBV18 and TRBJ1-1; D is unresolved. CDR3 size: 14 residues. Germline CDR1 reads KGHSH; CDR2 reads LQKENI. V was clipped by 1 base and J by 3 bases, with 9 bases between them. CDR3 sequence reads: CASSPLGRDTEAFF. The CDR3 bases are TGTGCCAGCTCACCACTAGGGAGGGACACTGAAGCTTTCTTT.

With respect to this clone: The same CDR3 can be traced to other DNA sequences in this sample. The chain has TRBV4-3 and TRBJ1-2, with D unclear. The germline gives CDR1 LGHNA, CDR2 YSLEER. This CDR3 contains 14 residues. V shed 0 bases and J shed 2 bases, with 7 bases lying between them. CDR3 DNA sequence: TGCGCCAGCAGCCAAGATCGCCGAAACTATGGCTACACCTTC. This sequence encodes CASSQDRRNYGYTF.

The chain has TRBV19 and TRBJ2-7; D remains ambiguous. The germline V gene encodes CDR1 LNHDA and CDR2 SQIVND (reference sequence). The CDR3 covers 16 residues. Trimming cost V 5 bases and J 3 bases, with 20 bases left between them. CDR3 bases: TGTGCCAGTAGTCTTAGACTCGGTGGGGATCTCTACGAGCAGTACTTC. Protein product: CASSLRLGGDLYEQYF.

This clone showed up just a few times. V is TRBV5-1 and J is TRBJ2-7, with a possible D match to TRBD1 (6 bases). V was clipped by 4 bases and J by 2 bases, with 16 bases between them. The germline CDR1 and CDR2 sequences are SGHRS and YFSETQ. The CDR3 runs 15 residues. CDR3 DNA: TGCGCCAGCAGCCATCCCGGGACAACGACCTACGAGCAGTACTTC. Amino acids: CASSHPGTTTYEQYF.

This clone was seen a handful of times. The chain employs TRBV2 and TRBJ1-1; D is unclear. V was pared by 7 bases and J by 1 base, with 10 bases between. Germline V CDR1 and CDR2: SNHLY, FYNNEI. The CDR3 is 13 amino acids. CDR3 sequence reads: CASTDVGNTEAFF. The CDR3 DNA sequence: TGTGCCAGCACCGATGTCGGGAACACTGAAGCTTTCTTT.

The V and J genes are TRBV7-2 and TRBJ2-1; D call uncertain. Germline V gene sequence: CDR1 SGHTA, CDR2 FQGNSA. The CDR3 contains 11 residues. V was trimmed by 5 bases and J by 9 bases, leaving 8 bases between them. CDR3 sequence: CASSLLTEQFF. Here the CDR3 DNA reads TGTGCCAGCAGCCTCTTGACTGAGCAGTTCTTC.

This clone was detected only a few times. The chain employs TRBV6-5 and TRBJ2-1; D gene uncertain. V lost 5 bases and J lost 15, with 17 bases in between. The CDR3 contains 12 residues. Germline lookup yields CDR1 MNHEY and CDR2 SVGAGI. The CDR3 coding sequence is TGTGCCAGCAGTCGTTCAGGAAAGGTCCCGTTCTTC. Its translation: CASSRSGKVPFF.

V is TRBV7-8 and J is TRBJ1-5; 9 bases map to TRBD1. Germline assignment: CDR1 SGHVS and CDR2 FQNEAQ. Trimming cost V 5 bases and J 5 bases; bases outside gene matches: 4. The CDR3 is 14 amino acids. CDR3 protein: CASSTGQGDQPQHF. CDR3 in DNA: TGTGCCAGCAGCACGGGACAGGGTGATCAGCCCCAGCATTTT.

In this sample, this clone turned up a few times. The V call is TRBV28, the J call TRBJ2-6, with D perhaps matching TRBD2 (5 bases). Germline assignment: CDR1 MDHEN and CDR2 SYDVKM. Deletions cut 6 bases from V and 2 bases from J, with 14 bases between. The CDR3 totals 16 residues. CDR3 DNA: TGTGCCAGCAGCCCCTCGGGGTCCACTGGGGCCAACGTCCTGACTTTC. Residues: CASSPSGSTGANVLTF.

Comment on this clone: This sample includes further DNA sequences coding for the same CDR3. The chain combines TRBV14 with TRBJ2-7; D remains unclear. Germline V lookup: CDR1 SGHDN, CDR2 FVKESK. This CDR3 comprises 11 residues. V gave up 1 base and J gave up 3 bases, with 1 base separating them. The CDR3 DNA reads as TGTGCCAGCAGCCAAGTCTACGAGCAGTACTTC. Its protein is CASSQVYEQYF.